Listed below are T cell receptor beta chains from one sample, sequenced in a study of blood T cell repertoires in COVID-19. The repertoire was sequenced with immunoSEQ multiplex PCR; TCRdb's copy has only in-frame clones and lacks some. Among 110,000 to 150,000 clones listed, more than 80% were seen once. Sequenced sample: PBMCs or T cells enriched from blood (not recorded which). These receptors were taken from a man in his fifties who had recovered from COVID-19. CDR3s include the opening cysteine and the closing phenylalanine or tryptophan. The D gene is left open where the match is weak. Expanded clones get a size class; other rows say once, few or many, or leave the size out.

CASSLGTSYNEQFF,TGTGCCAGCAGCTTGGGGACTAGCTACAATGAGCAGTTCTTC,TRBD2,TRBV5-8,.,TRBJ2-1
CSASLQGASGYTF,TGCAGTGCTAGTCTACAGGGGGCGAGTGGCTACACCTTC,TRBD1,TRBV20-1,.,TRBJ1-2
CASSDSGSSYNEQFF,TGTGCCAGCAGTGACAGCGGGAGCTCCTACAATGAGCAGTTCTTC,TRBD2,TRBV6-4,.,TRBJ2-1
CASSRLPGANYGYTF,TGTGCCAGCAGCCGTCTTCCGGGAGCTAACTATGGCTACACCTTC,.,TRBV28,once,TRBJ1-2
CASSAGTGEGGELFF,TGCGCCAGCAGCGCCGGGACAGGGGAAGGTGGGGAGCTGTTTTTT,TRBD1,TRBV5-1,.,TRBJ2-2
CASSPQGNNQPQHF,TGTGCCAGCAGTCCACAGGGTAACAATCAGCCCCAGCATTTT,.,TRBV6-2/TRBV6-3,.,TRBJ1-5
CASSVTGGDTEAFF,TGTGCCAGCAGCGTAACCGGGGGGGACACTGAAGCTTTCTTT,.,TRBV9,.,TRBJ1-1
CASSLGGNEKLFF,TGTGCCAGCAGCTTGGGGGGGAATGAAAAACTGTTTTTT,.,TRBV7-9,.,TRBJ1-4
CASSQWDKPSPLHF,TGTGCCAGCAGCCAGTGGGACAAGCCTTCACCCCTCCACTTT,.,TRBV7-2,.,TRBJ1-6
CASALAGGLKDTQYF,TGTGCCAGCGCGCTAGCGGGGGGGCTGAAAGATACGCAGTATTTT,TRBD2,TRBV18,.,TRBJ2-3
CASSLSITANYGYTF,TGTGCCAGCAGTTTATCGATCACTGCTAACTATGGCTACACCTTC,.,TRBV27,.,TRBJ1-2
CASSDPGQGNEKLFF,TGTGCCAGCAGTGACCCGGGACAGGGTAATGAAAAACTGTTTTTT,TRBD1,TRBV6-2/TRBV6-3,.,TRBJ1-4
CASPRWTRPLF,TGCGCCAGCCCCCGTTGGACTAGGCCGCTCTTC,TRBD2,TRBV10-1,many,TRBJ2-1
CASSFFLGGSTDTQYF,TGCGCCAGCAGCTTCTTTTTGGGCGGGAGCACAGATACGCAGTATTTT,.,TRBV5-1,.,TRBJ2-3
CASSISSGSYEQYF,TGTGCCAGTAGTATTTCTAGCGGTAGCTACGAGCAGTACTTC,TRBD2,TRBV19,.,TRBJ2-7
CASSHPGQGVGNEKLFF,TGTGCCAGCAGCCATCCGGGACAGGGTGTCGGTAATGAAAAACTGTTTTTT,TRBD1,TRBV14,.,TRBJ1-4
CASIPGLAHNEQFF,TGTGCCAGCATTCCGGGACTAGCCCACAATGAGCAGTTCTTC,TRBD2,TRBV6-6,once,TRBJ2-1
CASRTGIAKNIQYF,TGTGCCTCCAGAACCGGGATAGCCAAAAACATTCAGTACTTC,.,TRBV19,.,TRBJ2-4
CASRFRDRTSYEQYF,TGTGCCAGCAGGTTCCGGGACAGGACCTCCTACGAGCAGTACTTC,TRBD1,TRBV5-5,.,TRBJ2-7
CASSNRGPNYGYTF,TGTGCCAGCAGCAACAGGGGTCCTAACTATGGCTACACCTTC,TRBD1,TRBV5-6,.,TRBJ1-2
CASRGDGLWTEAFF,TGTGCCAGTCGGGGAGACGGCCTTTGGACTGAAGCTTTCTTT,.,TRBV3-1/TRBV3-2,once,TRBJ1-1
CASSFGGTKLIRSYEQYF,TGCGCCAGCAGCTTTGGGGGGACTAAACTTATACGCTCCTACGAGCAGTACTTC,TRBD2,TRBV5-1,.,TRBJ2-7
CASSPQGPDNSPLHF,TGTGCCAGCTCACCCCAGGGGCCCGATAATTCACCCCTCCACTTT,.,TRBV18,.,TRBJ1-6
CASSLATTEAFF,TGTGCCAGCAGTTTAGCTACTACCGAAGCTTTCTTT,.,TRBV12-3/TRBV12-4,.,TRBJ1-1
CASSLGQHTEAFF,TGTGCCAGCAGCTTGGGACAGCACACTGAAGCTTTCTTT,TRBD1,TRBV11-2,.,TRBJ1-1
CASSQKSGGRDTDTQYF,TGTGCCAGCAGCCAAAAGTCCGGGGGTAGGGACACAGATACGCAGTATTTT,.,TRBV3-1/TRBV3-2,.,TRBJ2-3
CAGLRGGGEKLFF,TGTGCCGGGCTGCGGGGAGGGGGTGAAAAACTGTTTTTT,.,TRBV2,.,TRBJ1-4
CASSPDRGGYTF,TGCGCCAGCAGCCCCGACAGGGGAGGCTACACCTTC,TRBD1,TRBV5-1,.,TRBJ1-2
CATRIQGIGGNYGYTF,TGTGCCACCAGGATTCAGGGAATCGGGGGAAACTATGGCTACACCTTC,.,TRBV15,few,TRBJ1-2
CASSEAVAGGFGYTF,TGTGCCAGCAGTGAAGCGGTGGCAGGGGGCTTCGGCTACACCTTC,TRBD1,TRBV2,few,TRBJ1-2
CASSLTRGNEKLFF,TGTGCCAGCAGTCTTACACGGGGGAATGAAAAACTGTTTTTT,.,TRBV6-5,.,TRBJ1-4
CSVERGNTEAFF,TGCAGCGTTGAAAGGGGGAACACTGAAGCTTTCTTT,.,TRBV29-1,.,TRBJ1-1
CASSPPTSGGKTYNEQFF,TGTGCCAGCTCACCACCTACTAGCGGGGGGAAAACCTACAATGAGCAGTTCTTC,TRBD2,TRBV18,.,TRBJ2-1
CASSSGQGPNTEAFF,TGTGCCAGCAGCTCGGGACAGGGGCCGAACACTGAAGCTTTCTTT,TRBD1,TRBV9,.,TRBJ1-1
CASSLAGFNTEAFF,TGTGCCAGCAGCTTAGCGGGCTTTAACACTGAAGCTTTCTTT,.,TRBV7-8,.,TRBJ1-1
CASSPRTGGTEAFF,TGTGCCAGCTCTCCCAGGACAGGGGGCACTGAAGCTTTCTTT,TRBD1,TRBV18,.,TRBJ1-1
CASKRQGSDQPQHF,TGTGCCAGCAAAAGACAGGGGTCGGATCAGCCCCAGCATTTT,TRBD1,TRBV2,.,TRBJ1-5
CASRLNRESGDGYTF,TGTGCCAGCAGACTAAACAGGGAATCCGGGGATGGCTACACCTTC,.,TRBV6-4,.,TRBJ1-2
CASRLAGGPWGEQYF,TGTGCCAGCAGACTAGCGGGAGGGCCGTGGGGCGAGCAGTACTTC,TRBD2,TRBV7-2,.,TRBJ2-7
CASISGGAGNQPQHF,TGTGCCAGCATCTCCGGAGGGGCAGGCAATCAGCCCCAGCATTTT,.,TRBV5-8,.,TRBJ1-5